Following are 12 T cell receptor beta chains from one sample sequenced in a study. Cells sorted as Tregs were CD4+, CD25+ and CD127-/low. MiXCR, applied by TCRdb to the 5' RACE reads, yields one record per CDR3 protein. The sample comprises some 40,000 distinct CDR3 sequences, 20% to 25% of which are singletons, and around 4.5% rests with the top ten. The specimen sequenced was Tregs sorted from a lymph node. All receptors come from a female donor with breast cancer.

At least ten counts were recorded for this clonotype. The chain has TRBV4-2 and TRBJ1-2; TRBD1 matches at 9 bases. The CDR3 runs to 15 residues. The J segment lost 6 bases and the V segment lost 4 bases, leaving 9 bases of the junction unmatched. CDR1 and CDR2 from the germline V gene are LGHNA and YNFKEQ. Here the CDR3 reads CASSLPPGQGNGYTF. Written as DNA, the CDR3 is TGTGCCAGCAGCCTCCCGCCGGGACAGGGAAATGGCTACACCTTC.

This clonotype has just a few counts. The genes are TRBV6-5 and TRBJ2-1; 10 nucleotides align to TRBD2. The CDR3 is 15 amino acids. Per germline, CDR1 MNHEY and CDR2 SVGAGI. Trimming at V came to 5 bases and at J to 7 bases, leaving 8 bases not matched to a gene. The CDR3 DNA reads TGTGCCAGCAGTGTAGCGGGAGGAATTCTAAATGAGCAGTTCTTC. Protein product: CASSVAGGILNEQFF.

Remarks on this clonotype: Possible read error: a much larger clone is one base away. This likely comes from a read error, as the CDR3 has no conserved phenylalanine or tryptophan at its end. The CDR3 nucleotides read TGTGCCAGCAGACCCGGCAGGGGAAAGAGCACAGATACGCAGTATCTT. Its translation: CASRPGRGKSTDTQYL. The chain carries TRBV6-2 or TRBV6-3 and TRBJ2-3; TRBD1 is a possible D gene (6 bases). Germline V gives CDR1 MNHEY, CDR2 SVGEGT. Trimming removed 6 bases from V and 0 bases from J, with 16 bases in between. The CDR3 runs to 16 residues.

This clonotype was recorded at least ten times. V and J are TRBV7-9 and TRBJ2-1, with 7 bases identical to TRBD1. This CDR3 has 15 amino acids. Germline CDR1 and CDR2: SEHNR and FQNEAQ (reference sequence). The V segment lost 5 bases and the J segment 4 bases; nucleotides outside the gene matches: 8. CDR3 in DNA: TGTGCCAGCAGCGCCAGGGGGAATAGGTACAATGAGCAGTTCTTC. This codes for CASSARGNRYNEQFF.

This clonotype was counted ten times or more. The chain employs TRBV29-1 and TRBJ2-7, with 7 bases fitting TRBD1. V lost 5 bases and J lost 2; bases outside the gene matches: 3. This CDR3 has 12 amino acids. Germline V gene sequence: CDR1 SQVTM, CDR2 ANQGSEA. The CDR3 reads CSVRDSAYEQYF. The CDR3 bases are TGCAGCGTTAGGGACAGCGCCTACGAGCAGTACTTC.

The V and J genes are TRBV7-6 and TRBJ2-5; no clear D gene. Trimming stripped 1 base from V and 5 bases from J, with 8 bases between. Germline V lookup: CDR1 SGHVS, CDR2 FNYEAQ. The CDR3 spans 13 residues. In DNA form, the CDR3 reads TGTGCCAGCAGCTTAGGAAACATGGAGACCCAGTACTTC. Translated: CASSLGNMETQYF.

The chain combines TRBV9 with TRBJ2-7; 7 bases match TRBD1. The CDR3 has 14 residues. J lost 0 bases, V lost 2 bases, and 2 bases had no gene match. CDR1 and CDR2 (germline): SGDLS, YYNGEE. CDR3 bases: TGTGCCAGCAGCGTGACAGGGATCTCCTACGAGCAGTACTTC. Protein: CASSVTGISYEQYF.

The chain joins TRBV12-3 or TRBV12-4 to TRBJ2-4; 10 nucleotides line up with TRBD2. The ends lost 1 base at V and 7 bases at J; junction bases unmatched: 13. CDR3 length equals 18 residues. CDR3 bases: TGTGCCAGCAGTTTAGAAGTGAGGATTAGCGGGAGGATGAACATTCAGTACTTC. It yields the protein CASSLEVRISGRMNIQYF.

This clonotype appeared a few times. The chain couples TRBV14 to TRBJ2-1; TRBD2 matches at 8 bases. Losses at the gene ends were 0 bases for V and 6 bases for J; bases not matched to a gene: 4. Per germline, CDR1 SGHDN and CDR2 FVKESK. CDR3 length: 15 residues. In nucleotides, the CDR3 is TGTGCCAGCAGCCAAGAGCTCCTAGCGGGCAATGAGCAGTTCTTC. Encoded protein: CASSQELLAGNEQFF.

The CDR3 loop is CASSRGGNEQFF. The CDR3 nucleotides are TGTGCCAGCAGTAGGGGTGGCAATGAGCAGTTCTTC. The chain is built from TRBV27 and TRBJ2-1; possible D gene TRBD1, 5 bases. Trimming pared 5 bases from V and 6 bases from J, leaving 8 bases between. The germline V gene has CDR1 MNHEY and CDR2 SMNVEV (reference sequence). The CDR3 is 12 residues long.

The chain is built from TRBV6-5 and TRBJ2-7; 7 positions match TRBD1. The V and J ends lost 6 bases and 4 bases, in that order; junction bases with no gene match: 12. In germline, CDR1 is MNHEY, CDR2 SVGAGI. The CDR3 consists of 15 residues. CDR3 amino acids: CASRTPGQLNYEQYF. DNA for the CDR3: TGTGCCAGCAGGACGCCGGGACAGTTAAATTACGAGCAGTACTTC.

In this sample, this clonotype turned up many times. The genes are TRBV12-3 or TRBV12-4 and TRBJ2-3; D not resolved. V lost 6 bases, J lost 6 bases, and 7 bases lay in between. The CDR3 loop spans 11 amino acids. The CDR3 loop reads CASSTYDTQYF. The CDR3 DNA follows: TGTGCCAGCAGCACGTATGATACGCAGTATTTT.